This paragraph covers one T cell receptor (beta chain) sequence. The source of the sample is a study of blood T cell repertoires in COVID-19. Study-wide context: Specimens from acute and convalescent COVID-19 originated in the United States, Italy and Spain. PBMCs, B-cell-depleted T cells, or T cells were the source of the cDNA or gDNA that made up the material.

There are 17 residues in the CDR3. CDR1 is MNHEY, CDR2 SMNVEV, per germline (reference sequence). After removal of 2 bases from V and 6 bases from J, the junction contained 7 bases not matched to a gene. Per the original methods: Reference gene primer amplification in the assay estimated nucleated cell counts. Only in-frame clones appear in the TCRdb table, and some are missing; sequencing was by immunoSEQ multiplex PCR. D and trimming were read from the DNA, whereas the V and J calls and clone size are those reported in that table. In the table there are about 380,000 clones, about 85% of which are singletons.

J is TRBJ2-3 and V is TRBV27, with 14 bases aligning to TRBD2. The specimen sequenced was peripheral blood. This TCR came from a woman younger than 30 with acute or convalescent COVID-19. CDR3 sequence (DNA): TGTGCCAGCAGTTTACGACTAGCGGGGGGGCGTAGGGATACGCAGTATTTT. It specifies CASSLRLAGGRRDTQYF.